The 3 T cell receptor beta chains below come from one sample, sequenced in a study of beta chain features in type 1 diabetes. Whole-study results and caveats: Significant though moderate, a shortening of TCRB CDR3s appeared in all four CD4+ subsets of Type 1 diabetes patients.

For these TCRs, the target antigens are not known. The entirety of the isolated RNA underwent reverse transcription, so expressed TCRB transcripts were sequenced. The method was immunoSEQ multiplex PCR; TCRdb's version includes in-frame clones alone and lacks a portion of them. The sample has around 240,000 clones, around 16% seen once. Sequencing was carried out using naive CD4+ T cells from blood. The source of these receptors is a man under 40 with type 1 diabetes.

This clone has a handful of counts. CDR3 nucleotide sequence: TGTGCCAGCAGCTTAGCGTTATTACAGCCCCAGCATTTT. This gives the protein CASSLALLQPQHF. This chain links TRBV7-2 with TRBJ1-5; D gene uncertain. CDR1 and CDR2 (germline): SGHTA, FQGNSA. The CDR3 spans 13 residues. Between the trimmed V and J ends, which lost 0 bases and 7 bases, there was a span of 7 bases.

The table lists this clone with a few counts. V gene TRBV29-1 combines with J gene TRBJ2-7; TRBD1 agrees at 7 bases. Germline V gives CDR1 SQVTM, CDR2 ANQGSEA. The CDR3 length is 12 residues. V lost 5 bases to trimming and J lost 7 bases; unmatched junction nucleotides: 8. The CDR3 nucleotides are TGCAGCGTTCAGACAGGGTGGGAAGAGCAGTACTTC. This codes for CSVQTGWEEQYF.

V and J are TRBV9 and TRBJ2-7; either TRBD1 or TRBD2 may fit D (5 bases each). The CDR3 length is 14 residues. CDR1 is SGDLS and CDR2 is YYNGEE in the germline V gene. V was trimmed by 4 bases and J by 2 bases, leaving 13 bases between them. The CDR3 loop is CASSRQTGPYEQYF. The CDR3 DNA is TGTGCCAGCAGCCGTCAGACGGGGCCCTACGAGCAGTACTTC.